A single sample is the source of the 21 T cell receptor beta chains below, sequenced in a study of Ad26.COV2.S vaccination and SARS-CoV-2 variants. Stated treatment: some 19 received Ad26.COV2.S at low or high dose, single or two shots; several received placebo; per-sample allocation not given. The investigators took samples on day 63 after the first vaccine or placebo injection. Produced via immunoSEQ multiplex PCR; TCRdb's table is partial and in-frame only. The sample contains about 440,000 clones, 90% of which appear only once. The material sequenced was peripheral blood, taken in a trial of Ad26.COV2.S vaccine versus placebo. All receptors come from a person aged 18-65 years who received the Ad26.COV2.S COVID-19 vaccine or a placebo.

The chain joins TRBV11-2 to TRBJ2-2; 7 positions agree with TRBD1. CDR1 SGHAT and CDR2 FQNNGV come from the germline V gene. The CDR3 has 16 residues. Trimming at V came to 3 bases and at J to 0 bases, leaving 4 bases not matched to a gene. CDR3 loop: CASSLTGRANTGELFF. Here the CDR3 DNA reads TGTGCCAGCAGCTTGACAGGGCGAGCGAACACCGGGGAGCTGTTTTTT.

This rearrangement joins TRBV3-1 (or the pseudogene TRBV3-2) to TRBJ1-4, with 10 positions matching TRBD1. Germline V gene data show CDR1 as LGHDT and CDR2 as YNNKEL (reference sequence). V dropped 1 base and J dropped 3; count of bases not matched to a gene: 5. CDR3 length: 17 amino acids. The CDR3 DNA follows: TGTGCCAGCAGCCAAGCCGGGACAGGGGTCTCTAATGAAAAACTGTTTTTT. Amino acid sequence: CASSQAGTGVSNEKLFF.

The chain recombines TRBV11-2 with TRBJ2-3, with D hard to call. Between the trimmed V and J ends, which lost 7 bases and 5 bases, there was a span of 10 bases. Germline V gives CDR1 SGHAT, CDR2 FQNNGV. The length of the CDR3 is 12 residues. The DNA for the CDR3 is TGTGCCAGCACCCTTCTAGGAGATACGCAGTATTTT. It codes for CASTLLGDTQYF.

The V call is TRBV12-5, the J call TRBJ2-1; 12 bases map to TRBD2. Trimming removed 3 bases from V and 6 bases from J; junction bases left unmatched: 3. The CDR3 sequence is 15 residues long. Germline V gives CDR1 LGHNT, CDR2 FRNRAP. CDR3 sequence reads: CASGLGTSGLNEQFF. The DNA for the CDR3 is TGTGCTAGTGGTTTAGGGACTAGCGGGCTCAATGAGCAGTTCTTC.

V usage is TRBV7-3 and J usage is TRBJ2-7, with D possibly matching TRBD2 (5 bases). The CDR3 sequence is 13 residues long. The V and J ends lost 5 bases and 3 bases respectively, with 11 bases between them. CDR1 is SGHTA, CDR2 FQGTGA, per germline. The DNA of the CDR3 is TGTGCCAGCAGCCCGGGGAGCGTCTACGAGCAGTACTTC. Translated, it gives CASSPGSVYEQYF.

V gene TRBV7-8 combines with J gene TRBJ2-1; TRBD2 agrees at 9 bases. CDR1 is SGHVS and CDR2 is FQNEAQ in the germline V gene. The CDR3 is 16 amino acids. J was trimmed by 0 bases and V by 1 base; bases with no gene match: 1. The chain's CDR3 is CASSLDSGSSYNEQFF. The CDR3 coding sequence is TGTGCCAGCAGCTTAGATAGCGGGAGCTCCTACAATGAGCAGTTCTTC. The full variable domain, in which reference TRBV7-8 and TRBJ2-1 provide the parts outside the CDR3, is GAGVSQSPRYKVAKRGQDVALRCDPISGHVSLFWYQQALGQGPEFLTYFQNEAQLDKSGLPSDRFFAERPEGSVSTLKIQRTQQEDSAVYLCASSLDSGSSYNEQFFGPGTRLTVL.

The rearrangement uses TRBV5-5 and TRBJ2-6, with 7 bases matching TRBD1. Germline V gene data show CDR1 as SGHKS and CDR2 as YYEKEE (reference sequence). Germline trimming cut 4 bases from V and 4 bases from J; bases unmatched to any gene: 11. The CDR3 covers 17 residues. The CDR3 sequence: CASSQNTGARGANVLTF. DNA for the CDR3: TGTGCCAGCAGCCAGAATACAGGGGCGAGAGGGGCCAACGTCCTGACTTTC.

The J gene is TRBJ1-1, the V gene TRBV29-1; D might be TRBD1 (6 bases). The CDR3 runs to 16 residues. Per the germline V gene, CDR1 is SQVTM and CDR2 is ANQGSEA. The V end was cut by 3 bases, the J end by 2 bases, with 19 bases between. CDR3 loop: CSVEVPRGGSNTEAFF. In DNA, the CDR3 is TGCAGCGTTGAGGTGCCCAGGGGAGGGAGCAACACTGAAGCTTTCTTT. Variable domain in full (rest from reference TRBV29-1 and TRBJ1-1): SAVISQKPSRDICQRGTSLTIQCQVDSQVTMMFWYRQQPGQSLTLIATANQGSEATYESGFVIDKFPISRPNLTFSTLTVSNMSPEDSSIYLCSVEVPRGGSNTEAFFGQGTRLTVV.

This chain uses TRBV24-1 with TRBJ2-1; D gene unclear. Trimming stripped 4 bases from V and 6 bases from J, with 12 bases between. The CDR3 is 14 amino acids. Germline assignment: CDR1 KGHDR and CDR2 SFDVKD. The CDR3 region has the DNA TGTGCCACCAGTGACCCCGCAGAGGTCAATGAGCAGTTCTTC. Translated: CATSDPAEVNEQFF.

The gene calls are TRBV6-2 or TRBV6-3 and TRBJ1-3, with no clear D. CDR1 is MNHEY and CDR2 is SVGEGT in the germline V gene. Trimming took off 2 bases at V and 3 bases at J, with 14 bases between the two ends. The CDR3 consists of 16 residues. In DNA form, the CDR3 reads TGTGCCAGCAGTTACGGCAGACTACCAGGTGGAAACACCATATATTTT. Its protein is CASSYGRLPGGNTIYF.

V is TRBV20-1 and J is TRBJ1-1; D unresolved. Germline V lookup: CDR1 DFQATT, CDR2 SNEGSKA (reference sequence). The V end lost 3 bases, the J end lost 0 bases, and 17 bases lay between the germline ends. The CDR3 has 16 amino acids. The CDR3 DNA reads as TGCAGTGCTAGTTTAGAACATATCCACATGAACACTGAAGCTTTCTTT. Its protein product is CSASLEHIHMNTEAFF.

The V call is TRBV19, the J call TRBJ2-2; 7 bases are a match to TRBD2. The germline CDR1 and CDR2 sequences are LNHDA and SQIVND (reference sequence). V shed 3 bases and J 6 bases; nucleotides not matched to a gene: 16. This CDR3 is 18 amino acids long. CDR3 in amino acids: CASSIYPTGGLSAGELFF. DNA of the CDR3: TGTGCCAGTAGTATTTATCCCACGGGGGGATTAAGCGCCGGGGAGCTGTTTTTT.

The gene calls are TRBV7-9 and TRBJ1-1; D uncertain. Germline-derived CDR1 and CDR2 are SEHNR and FQNEAQ (reference sequence). The V end lost 2 bases, the J end lost 1 base, and 8 bases lay between the germline ends. The CDR3 has 14 residues. CDR3 protein: CASSLSFRNTEAFF. CDR3 sequence (DNA): TGTGCCAGCAGCTTATCCTTCAGGAACACTGAAGCTTTCTTT.

J is TRBJ1-4 and V is TRBV9; 7 nucleotides agree with TRBD1. The CDR3 extends over 14 amino acids. V trimming: 3 bases; J trimming: 5 bases; junction bases outside the gene matches: 4. The germline V gene has CDR1 SGDLS and CDR2 YYNGEE. Here the CDR3 reads CASSGGTANEKLFF. In DNA form, the CDR3 reads TGTGCCAGCAGCGGCGGGACAGCAAATGAAAAACTGTTTTTT.

The chain recombines TRBV5-1 with TRBJ2-7, with a weak D call TRBD1 (5 bases). The CDR3 extends over 15 amino acids. The V gene lost 3 bases and the J gene lost 4 bases, with 17 bases spanning the gap. Germline CDR1 and CDR2: SGHRS and YFSETQ. CDR3 loop: CASSSQGPALYEQYF. The CDR3 bases are TGCGCCAGCAGCTCGCAGGGCCCGGCCCTATACGAGCAGTACTTC.

The rearrangement links TRBV7-8 to TRBJ1-3; the D is unclear. Germline CDR1 SGHVS, CDR2 FQNEAQ. This CDR3 is 15 amino acids long. Trimming removed 3 bases from V and 2 bases from J, with 11 bases in between. The chain's CDR3 is CASSLSGGTGNTIYF. CDR3 bases: TGTGCCAGCAGCTTGAGTGGAGGTACTGGAAACACCATATATTTT.

V is TRBV5-6 and J is TRBJ2-3; D ambiguous. Germline CDR1 is SGHDT and CDR2 is YYEEEE. The V and J ends lost 1 base and 0 bases respectively, with 6 bases between them. This CDR3 spans 14 amino acids. CDR3 sequence reads: CASSLKFSTDTQYF. For the CDR3, the DNA is TGTGCCAGCAGCTTGAAATTCAGCACAGATACGCAGTATTTT.

J is TRBJ1-1 and V is TRBV21-1. TRBV21-1 is classified as a pseudogene. CDR3 length: 12 residues. The CDR3 DNA reads TGTGCCAGCAGCAAAGAGGGGGGGGATGCTTTCTTT. It codes for CASSKEGGDAFF.

Written as DNA, the CDR3 is TGTGCCAGCAGTCCTACTAGCGGGAGGCACAATGAGCAGTTCTTC. Its translation: CASSPTSGRHNEQFF. The genes are TRBV6-5 and TRBJ2-1, with 12 bases fitting TRBD2. The germline CDR1 and CDR2 sequences are MNHEY and SVGAGI. The CDR3 runs to 15 residues. V shed 5 bases and J 5 bases; nucleotides not matched to a gene: 4.

This chain uses TRBV5-5 with TRBJ1-6, with D unclear. Trimming left V 3 bases short and J 0 bases short, with 10 bases between. The CDR3 consists of 16 residues. Germline V gives CDR1 SGHKS, CDR2 YYEKEE (reference sequence). CDR3 in amino acids: CASSSLGSSYNSPLHF. The CDR3 bases are TGTGCCAGCAGCTCTCTAGGATCCTCCTATAATTCACCCCTCCACTTT.

The chain recombines TRBV12-3 or TRBV12-4 with TRBJ2-1, with D uncertain. The length of the CDR3 is 11 residues. V dropped 6 bases and J dropped 8 bases, with 8 bases sitting between them. This CDR3 reads CASSPRHEQFF. The DNA for the CDR3 is TGTGCCAGCAGCCCTCGGCATGAGCAGTTCTTC.